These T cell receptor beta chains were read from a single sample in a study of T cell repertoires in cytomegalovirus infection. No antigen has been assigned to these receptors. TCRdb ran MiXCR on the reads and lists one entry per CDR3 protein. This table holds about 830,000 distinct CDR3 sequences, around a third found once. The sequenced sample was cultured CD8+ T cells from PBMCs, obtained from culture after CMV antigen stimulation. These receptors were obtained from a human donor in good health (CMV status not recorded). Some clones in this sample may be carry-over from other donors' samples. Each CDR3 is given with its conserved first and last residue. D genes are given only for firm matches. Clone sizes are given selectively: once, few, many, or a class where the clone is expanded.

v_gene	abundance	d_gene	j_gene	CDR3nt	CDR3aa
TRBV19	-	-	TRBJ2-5	TGTGCCAGTAGTCCAGGGACAGAGACCCAGTACTTC	CASSPGTETQYF
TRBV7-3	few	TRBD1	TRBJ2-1	TGTGCCAGCAGCCCCTATTCCGGACAGGGGTACAATGAGCAGTTCTTC	CASSPYSGQGYNEQFF
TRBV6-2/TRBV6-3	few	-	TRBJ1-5	TGTGCCAGCAGTTACTGGTATAGCAATCAGCCCCAGCATTTT	CASSYWYSNQPQHF
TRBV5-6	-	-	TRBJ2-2	TGTGCCAGCAGCTTGTATCCACGAACCAACACCGGGGAGCTGTTTTTT	CASSLYPRTNTGELFF
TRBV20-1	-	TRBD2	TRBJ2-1	TGCAGTGCTGATCTAGCGGGGGTTAACAATGAGCAGTTCTTC	CSADLAGVNNEQFF
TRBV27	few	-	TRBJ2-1	TGTGCCAGCAGTCCCCGGGGGACCATCTACAATGAGCAGTTCTTC	CASSPRGTIYNEQFF
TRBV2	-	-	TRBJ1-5	TGTGCCAGCAGTGAGGAGAGAGGCAGGCAGTGGCCCCAGCATTTT	CASSEERGRQWPQHF
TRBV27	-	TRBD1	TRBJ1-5	TGTGTCAGCAGTCCGTATGGACAGGGAAATCAGCCCCAGCATTTT	CVSSPYGQGNQPQHF
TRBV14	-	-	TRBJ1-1	TGTGCCAGCAACCCGGGCCGGGGAACTGAAGCTTTCTTT	CASNPGRGTEAFF
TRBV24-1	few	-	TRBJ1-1	TGTGCCACCCGGGGAGCTAACACTGAAGCTTTCTTT	CATRGANTEAFF
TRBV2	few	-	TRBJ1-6	TGTGCCAGCAGTGAAGGCTTCGACAGGACTTTATATAATTCACCCCTCCACTTT	CASSEGFDRTLYNSPLHF
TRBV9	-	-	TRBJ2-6	TGTGCCAGCAGCGCACGTTTGCCCGACTCTGGGGCCAACGTCCTGACTTTC	CASSARLPDSGANVLTF
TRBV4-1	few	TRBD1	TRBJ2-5	TGCGCCAGCAGCCAAGAAATGGGGACAGAAGAGACCCAGTACTTC	CASSQEMGTEETQYF
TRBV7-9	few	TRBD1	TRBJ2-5	TGTGCCAGCAGCTCAACCTTCAGGGGGATACAAGAGACCCAGTACTTC	CASSSTFRGIQETQYF
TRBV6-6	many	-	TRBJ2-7	TGTGCCAGCAGTTACAGTGGGGGGCCGTACGAGCAGTACTTC	CASSYSGGPYEQYF
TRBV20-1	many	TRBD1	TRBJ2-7	TGCAGTGCTAGAGGCGACAGGGGTTACGAGCAGTACTTC	CSARGDRGYEQYF
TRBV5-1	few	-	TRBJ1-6	TGCGCCAGCAGCTTGGCGGCGGGGGCGGCACCCCTCCACTTT	CASSLAAGAAPLHF
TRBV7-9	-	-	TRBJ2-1	TGTGCCAGCAACCCCCGGGGATTCCCCAATGAGCAGTTCTTC	CASNPRGFPNEQFF
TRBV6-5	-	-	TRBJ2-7	TGTGCCAGCAGTGCTCCCGAGGGTCCCTACGAGCAGTACTTC	CASSAPEGPYEQYF
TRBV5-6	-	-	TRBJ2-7	TGTGCCAGCAGCGTCAGTGGTCACGAGCAGTACTTC	CASSVSGHEQYF
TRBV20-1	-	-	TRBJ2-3	TGCAGTGCTAGGGTCCTAGGGGGGCCGGGTCCCACAGATACGCAGTATTTT	CSARVLGGPGPTDTQYF
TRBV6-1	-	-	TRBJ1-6	TGTGCCAGCGGGGTAGGCCATTCACCCCTCCACTTT	CASGVGHSPLHF
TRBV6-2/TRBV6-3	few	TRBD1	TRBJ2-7	TGTGCCAGCAGCCTCACCCGGGACAGTCCTTCCTACGAGCAGTACTTC	CASSLTRDSPSYEQYF
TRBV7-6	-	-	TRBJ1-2	TGTGCCAGCAGCTTATCTCCAAGGGGGAGCTCGGGCGTCTACACCTTC	CASSLSPRGSSGVYTF
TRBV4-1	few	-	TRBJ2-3	TGCGCCAGCAGCCAAGGAGACTGGACAGATACGCAGTATTTT	CASSQGDWTDTQYF
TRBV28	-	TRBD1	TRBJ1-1	TGTGCCAGCAGTAATCCGATTCTTGACAGGGACACTGAAGCTTTCTTT	CASSNPILDRDTEAFF
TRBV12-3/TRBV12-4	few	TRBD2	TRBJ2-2	TGTGCCAGCAGTACACAGCGGGGGCGGAACACCGGGGAGCTGTTTTTT	CASSTQRGRNTGELFF
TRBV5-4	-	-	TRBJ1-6	TGTGCCAGCAGCTATTATAATTCACCCCTCCACTTT	CASSYYNSPLHF
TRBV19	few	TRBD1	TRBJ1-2	TGTGCCAGTAGTTACAAACTGACAGGGTTTGACTATGGCTACACCTTC	CASSYKLTGFDYGYTF
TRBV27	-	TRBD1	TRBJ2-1	TGTGCCAGCAGTCCCAGGACAGGTATCCGCAATGAGCAGTTCTTC	CASSPRTGIRNEQFF
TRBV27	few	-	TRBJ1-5	TGTGCCAGCAGTGGCAACCGGGCAAATCAGCCCCAGCATTTT	CASSGNRANQPQHF
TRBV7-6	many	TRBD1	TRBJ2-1	TGTGCCAGCAGCCCCTCCATAGGGGGCAGAGAGCAGTTCTTC	CASSPSIGGREQFF
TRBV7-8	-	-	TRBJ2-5	TGTGCCAGCACCCGGGCTCGGGACTCCATCCAGACCCAGTACTTC	CASTRARDSIQTQYF
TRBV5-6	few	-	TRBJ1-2	TGTGCCAGCAGCAACCCGTGGGGCAGCCCTAACTATGGCTACACCTTC	CASSNPWGSPNYGYTF
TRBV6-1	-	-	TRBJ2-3	TGTGCCAGCAGTGAGGCCAGAGACACAGATACGCAGTATTTT	CASSEARDTDTQYF